The 28 T cell receptor beta chains listed next were all sequenced from one sample in a study of CD8 T cell repertoires and HIV-1 epitope variants. Assay: immunoSEQ multiplex PCR; the TCRdb copy retains only in-frame clones and omits some. The data show thousands of clones, around 72% seen once. What these receptors recognize is not known. The sequencing input was cultured CD8+ T cells derived from PBMCs. The receptors come from a male donor with HIV.

The chain has TRBV19 and TRBJ2-2; the D is unclear. Germline V gives CDR1 LNHDA, CDR2 SQIVND (reference sequence). The CDR3 is made up of 13 amino acids. V lost 6 bases and J 0 bases, leaving 5 bases between the germline ends. CDR3 residues: CASSGSNTGELFF. The DNA for the CDR3 is TGTGCCAGTAGCGGCTCGAACACCGGGGAGCTGTTTTTT.

This clone occurred a few times. The J gene is TRBJ2-7, the V gene TRBV27, with D unresolved. The CDR3 has 13 amino acids. With 3 bases removed from V and 3 bases from J, the gap between germline ends came to 9 bases. Germline CDR1 MNHEY, CDR2 SMNVEV (reference sequence). In DNA, the CDR3 is TGTGCCAGCAGTTTTGGGCCGAACTACGAGCAGTACTTC. Its protein product is CASSFGPNYEQYF.

The genes are TRBV9 and TRBJ1-2, with a tentative D call TRBD1 (6 bases). The V gene lost 0 bases and the J gene lost 0 bases, with 21 bases spanning the gap. Per the germline V gene, CDR1 is SGDLS and CDR2 is YYNGEE. This CDR3 has 19 amino acids. CDR3 nucleotide sequence: TGTGCCAGCAGCGTAGGCAACAGGGTCAATCCGTTCACTAACTATGGCTACACCTTC. It yields the protein CASSVGNRVNPFTNYGYTF. The full variable domain, rest sourced from reference TRBV9 and TRBJ1-2, is DSGVTQTPKHLITATGQRVTLRCSPRSGDLSVYWYQQSLDQGLQFLIQYYNGEERAKGNILERFSAQQFPDLHSELNLSSLELGDSALYFCASSVGNRVNPFTNYGYTFGSGTRLTVV.

This clone was observed a single time. The chain employs TRBV11-2 and TRBJ2-1, with TRBD2 matching over 13 bases. With 1 base clipped from V and 10 bases from J, the junction kept 13 bases outside the gene matches. Germline V gene data show CDR1 as SGHAT and CDR2 as FQNNGV. CDR3 length equals 18 residues. DNA of the CDR3: TGTGCCAGCAGCTTAGTGGACCGACTAGCGGGGGGCCCCAGGGAGCAGTTCTTC. This translates into CASSLVDRLAGGPREQFF.

This clone came up a few times. The chain couples TRBV27 to TRBJ2-1; 7 bases line up with TRBD2. The ends lost 6 bases at V and 3 bases at J; junction bases unmatched: 8. The CDR3 is made up of 15 amino acids. The germline V gene has CDR1 MNHEY and CDR2 SMNVEV (reference sequence). CDR3 sequence: CASSPQGTNYNEQFF. The CDR3 DNA follows: TGTGCCAGCAGCCCTCAAGGGACTAACTACAATGAGCAGTTCTTC.

The V and J genes are TRBV7-9 and TRBJ2-1; 13 bases are a match to TRBD2. The CDR3 extends over 14 amino acids. Germline lookup yields CDR1 SEHNR and CDR2 FQNEAQ (reference sequence). V lost 3 bases and J lost 10; bases outside the gene matches: 3. CDR3 protein: CASSFGTSGTEQFF. As DNA, the CDR3 is TGTGCCAGCAGCTTTGGGACTAGCGGGACAGAGCAGTTCTTC.

The rearrangement joins TRBV19 to TRBJ1-2, with a weak D call TRBD1 (5 bases). Germline V CDR1 and CDR2: LNHDA, SQIVND (reference sequence). V lost 3 bases and J 5 bases, leaving 13 bases between the germline ends. The CDR3 runs 14 residues. In nucleotides, the CDR3 is TGTGCCAGTAGTATTGGGACCGACCCTTATGGCTACACCTTC. It translates to CASSIGTDPYGYTF.

V gene TRBV14 combines with J gene TRBJ2-5, with D perhaps matching TRBD2 (6 bases). The germline CDR1 and CDR2 sequences are SGHDN and FVKESK. Trimming cost V 1 base and J 7 bases, with 13 bases left between them. The length of the CDR3 is 14 residues. The CDR3 here is CASSQVRGRGTQYF. CDR3 coding DNA: TGTGCCAGCAGCCAAGTGCGGGGCCGGGGGACCCAGTACTTC.

This rearrangement joins TRBV7-2 to TRBJ2-7; no clear D gene. Looked up from germline, CDR1 is SGHTA and CDR2 is FQGNSA. This CDR3 contains 15 residues. Deletions cut 1 base from V and 5 bases from J, with 15 bases between. The CDR3 is CASSLVPEAPHEQYF. CDR3 sequence (DNA): TGTGCCAGCAGCTTAGTGCCCGAAGCCCCTCACGAGCAGTACTTC.

The DNA for the CDR3 is TGTGCCACCCCGATAGCGGGGGCCCAGTACTTC. Residues: CATPIAGAQYF. The chain combines TRBV7-9 with TRBJ2-5; TRBD2 matches at 9 bases. The CDR3 length is 11 residues. The V and J ends lost 10 bases and 9 bases, in that order; junction bases with no gene match: 6. In germline, CDR1 is SEHNR, CDR2 FQNEAQ (reference sequence).

The V call is TRBV28, the J call TRBJ2-7, with D hard to call. V was pared by 3 bases and J by 4 bases, with 10 bases between. The V gene's germline CDR1 is MDHEN and CDR2 SYDVKM. This CDR3 region has 13 residues. The CDR3, as DNA: TGTGCCAGCAGTTTTGCCCCCACTTACGAGCAGTACTTC. Protein product: CASSFAPTYEQYF.

V usage is TRBV2 and J usage is TRBJ2-3; 16 nucleotides agree with TRBD2. This CDR3 region has 18 residues. V shed 0 bases, J shed 3 bases, and the junction held 3 bases outside the gene matches. The germline CDR1 and CDR2 sequences are SNHLY and FYNNEI. The CDR3 loop reads CASSEAGLAGGRTDTQYF. As DNA, the CDR3 is TGTGCCAGCAGTGAAGCGGGACTAGCGGGGGGGCGGACAGATACGCAGTATTTT.

Regarding this clone: A read error may account for a junction end that differs from germline. J is TRBJ2-1 and V is TRBV7-7, with D possibly TRBD2 on 5 matching bases. Germline V gene lookup returns CDR1 SSHAT and CDR2 FNYEAQ (reference sequence). CDR3 length equals 13 residues. For the CDR3, the DNA is TGTGCTAGCAGCCTCGGGATGGGCTGGGAGCAGTTCTTC. It specifies CASSLGMGWEQFF.

A few counts support this clone. The chain recombines TRBV28 with TRBJ2-7; the D is unclear. Looked up from germline, CDR1 is MDHEN and CDR2 is SYDVKM. Trimming left V 2 bases short and J 7 bases short, with 9 bases between. The length of the CDR3 is 12 residues. CDR3: CASSLGVYEQYF. For the CDR3, the DNA is TGTGCCAGCAGTTTAGGTGTATATGAGCAGTACTTC.

V and J are TRBV19 and TRBJ2-4; 7 bases are shared with TRBD1. The CDR3 loop spans 15 amino acids. V lost 2 bases, J lost 9 bases, and 10 bases stayed unmatched. Germline V CDR1 and CDR2: LNHDA, SQIVND (reference sequence). The CDR3 loop is CASSISDRALGIQYF. The CDR3 nucleotides read TGTGCCAGTAGTATAAGCGACAGGGCGTTGGGCATTCAGTACTTC.

This chain uses TRBV29-1 with TRBJ1-1, with D unresolved. Trimming took off 4 bases at V and 4 bases at J, with 7 bases between the two ends. This CDR3 has 11 amino acids. Germline-derived CDR1 and CDR2 are SQVTM and ANQGSEA. This CDR3 is CSVGVFTEAFF. The CDR3 nucleotides are TGCAGCGTTGGGGTGTTCACTGAAGCTTTCTTT.

The chain employs TRBV12-5 and TRBJ2-2; TRBD2 might be the D (6 bases). The CDR3 has 16 amino acids. Trimming cost V 6 bases and J 6 bases, with 20 bases left between them. CDR1 and CDR2 from the germline V gene are LGHNT and FRNRAP. This chain's CDR3 is CASGKGLLGSAGELFF. The CDR3 DNA reads as TGTGCTAGTGGCAAGGGACTCCTGGGAAGCGCCGGGGAGCTGTTTTTT. Using reference TRBV12-5 and TRBJ2-2 for the parts outside the CDR3, the full variable domain is DARVTQTPRHKVTEMGQEVTMRCQPILGHNTVFWYRQTMMQGLELLAYFRNRAPLDDSGMPKDRFSAEMPDATLATLKIQPSEPRDSAVYFCASGKGLLGSAGELFFGEGSRLTVL.

The chain links TRBV19 to TRBJ1-1; 12 bases map to TRBD1. After removal of 1 base from V and 12 bases from J, the junction contained 6 bases not matched to a gene. The germline V gene encodes CDR1 LNHDA and CDR2 SQIVND (reference sequence). This CDR3 is 14 amino acids long. This chain's CDR3 is CASSIGGTGGATFF. The CDR3 nucleotides are TGTGCCAGTAGTATAGGGGGGACAGGGGGCGCGACTTTCTTT.

This clone has only a few counts. The V call is TRBV28, the J call TRBJ2-5, with D maybe TRBD1 (6 bases). V was clipped by 6 bases and J by 2 bases, with 13 bases between them. The germline V gene has CDR1 MDHEN and CDR2 SYDVKM. The CDR3 length is 14 residues. For the CDR3, the DNA is TGTGCCAGCAGCCCAGGACAGCTTCAAGAGACCCAGTACTTC. Its translation: CASSPGQLQETQYF.

This sequence joins TRBV6-5 and TRBJ2-7; TRBD1 is a possible D gene (5 bases). Trimming pared 1 base from V and 3 bases from J, leaving 10 bases between. CDR1 is MNHEY, CDR2 SVGAGI, per germline. This CDR3 has 14 amino acids. As DNA, the CDR3 is TGTGCCAGCAGTTACTTCAAGCAGGGCTACGAGCAGTACTTC. As protein: CASSYFKQGYEQYF.

The J gene is TRBJ1-5, the V gene TRBV21-1. TRBV21-1 is a pseudogene. The CDR3 runs 17 residues. The CDR3 sequence: CASSKGGARRSNQPQHF. Written as DNA, the CDR3 is TGTGCCAGCAGCAAAGGAGGGGCACGGCGGAGCAATCAGCCCCAGCATTTT.

The gene calls are TRBV7-9 and TRBJ1-3; D not resolved. This CDR3 is built from 12 residues. V lost 4 bases and J 2 bases, leaving 3 bases between the germline ends. CDR1 is SEHNR, CDR2 FQNEAQ, per germline (reference sequence). CDR3 loop: CASSSTGNTIYF. The CDR3, as DNA: TGTGCCAGCAGCTCGACTGGAAACACCATATATTTT. Filled out from reference TRBV7-9 and TRBJ1-3, the complete variable domain reads DTGVSQNPRHKITKRGQNVTFRCDPISEHNRLYWYRQTLGQGPEFLTYFQNEAQLEKSRLLSDRFSAERPKGSFSTLEIQRTEQGDSAMYLCASSSTGNTIYFGEGSWLTVV.

V gene TRBV7-1 combines with J gene TRBJ2-1; TRBD1 is a possible D gene (9 bases). TRBV7-1 is placed among ORFs of uncertain function. Trimming cost V 4 bases and J 0 bases, with 13 bases left between them. The CDR3 extends over 16 amino acids. The CDR3 protein is CASSLAGQGSYNEQFF. CDR3 sequence (DNA): TGTGCCAGCAGCTTAGCGGGACAGGGCTCCTACAATGAGCAGTTCTTC.

The chain employs TRBV27 and TRBJ2-7; TRBD1 aligns across 9 bases. Looked up from germline, CDR1 is MNHEY and CDR2 is SMNVEV (reference sequence). The length of the CDR3 is 14 residues. The ends lost 6 bases at V and 0 bases at J; junction bases unmatched: 3. Here the CDR3 DNA reads TGTGCCAGCAGACAGGGGGCTTCCTCCTACGAGCAGTACTTC. It codes for CASRQGASSYEQYF.

This chain uses TRBV5-1 with TRBJ2-5; TRBD1 agrees at 10 bases. The CDR3 contains 15 residues. CDR1 is SGHRS, CDR2 YFSETQ, per germline. J gave up 0 bases and V 4 bases, and 3 bases lay outside the gene matches. CDR3 sequence reads: CASSPDRGYQETQYF. The CDR3 DNA is TGCGCCAGCAGCCCGGACAGGGGGTACCAAGAGACCCAGTACTTC. Based on the CDR3 plus reference TRBV5-1 and TRBJ2-5, the full variable domain is KAGVTQTPRYLIKTRGQQVTLSCSPISGHRSVSWYQQTPGQGLQFLFEYFSETQRNKGNFPGRFSGRQFSNSRSEMNVSTLELGDSALYLCASSPDRGYQETQYFGPGTRLLVL.

The CDR3 bases are TGTGCCAGCAGGGTAGACGGAAAACTGTTTTTT. Translating gives CASRVDGKLFF. The V gene is TRBV2, the J gene TRBJ1-4; no clear D. This CDR3 is built from 11 residues. Trimming shortened V by 6 bases and J by 10 bases, and 9 bases separated the two germline ends. The germline gives CDR1 SNHLY, CDR2 FYNNEI.

V gene TRBV4-3 combines with J gene TRBJ1-1; D is unresolved. With 0 bases removed from V and 5 bases from J, the gap between germline ends came to 10 bases. CDR3 length: 14 residues. Germline loops: CDR1 LGHNA, CDR2 YSLEER. CDR3 sequence (DNA): TGCGCCAGCAGCCAAGATTTTGGGAGGACTGAAGCTTTCTTT. Translating gives CASSQDFGRTEAFF.

The V and J genes are TRBV2 and TRBJ2-3; 8 bases are shared with TRBD2. Germline-derived CDR1 and CDR2 are SNHLY and FYNNEI. The CDR3 runs 14 residues. V shed 5 bases, J shed 6 bases, and the junction held 7 bases outside the gene matches. For the CDR3, the DNA is TGTGCCAGCAGTCTCAGCGGGAGCGTGGATACGCAGTATTTT. Amino acid sequence: CASSLSGSVDTQYF.